This T cell receptor beta chain is from a study of cytomegalovirus exposure and HLA in healthy donors. Use of 60 Vbeta and 13 Jbeta primers characterized the PCR. Assay used: immunoSEQ multiplex PCR; TCRdb lists only in-frame clones, some missing. The sample spans more than 100,000 clones; the ten largest clones claim 3.5%. Per germline, CDR1 ENHRY and CDR2 SYGVKD. The junction had 9 bases not matched to a gene; V was cut back by 3 bases and J by 8 bases. CDR3 length equals 15 residues. The sample taken for sequencing was PBMCs. This TCR derives from a man aged 35 to 55 in good health and CMV-seronegative. The genes are TRBV10-3 and TRBJ2-7; TRBD2 matches 11 bases. The CDR3 nucleotides are TGTGCCATCAGTGAAACTCAGACTAGCGGGATTCAGCAGTACTTC. Amino acids: CAISETQTSGIQQYF.